This T cell receptor beta chain originates from a study of blood T cell repertoires in COVID-19. Study context: Acute and convalescent COVID-19 samples came from the United States, Italy and Spain. Sample material is recorded as cDNA or gDNA derived from T cells, B-cell-depleted T cells, or PBMCs.

Per the original methods: Amplification of reference gene primers provided the estimated nucleated cell counts. Produced via immunoSEQ multiplex PCR; TCRdb's table is partial and in-frame only. The DNA was the basis for D and trimming; V, J and clone size are from that table. The sample has about 280,000 clones, around nine tenths seen once. Per germline, CDR1 SGHDT and CDR2 YYEEEE. V shed 4 bases and J 8 bases; nucleotides not matched to a gene: 7. The length of the CDR3 is 14 residues. V and J are TRBV5-6 and TRBJ1-4; 8 bases line up with TRBD1. The receptor comes from a man in his forties with acute or convalescent COVID-19. The sample consisted of peripheral blood. CDR3 coding DNA: TGTGCCAGCAGCCCGGACAGGGTGGTAGAAAAACTGTTTTTT. Translated: CASSPDRVVEKLFF.